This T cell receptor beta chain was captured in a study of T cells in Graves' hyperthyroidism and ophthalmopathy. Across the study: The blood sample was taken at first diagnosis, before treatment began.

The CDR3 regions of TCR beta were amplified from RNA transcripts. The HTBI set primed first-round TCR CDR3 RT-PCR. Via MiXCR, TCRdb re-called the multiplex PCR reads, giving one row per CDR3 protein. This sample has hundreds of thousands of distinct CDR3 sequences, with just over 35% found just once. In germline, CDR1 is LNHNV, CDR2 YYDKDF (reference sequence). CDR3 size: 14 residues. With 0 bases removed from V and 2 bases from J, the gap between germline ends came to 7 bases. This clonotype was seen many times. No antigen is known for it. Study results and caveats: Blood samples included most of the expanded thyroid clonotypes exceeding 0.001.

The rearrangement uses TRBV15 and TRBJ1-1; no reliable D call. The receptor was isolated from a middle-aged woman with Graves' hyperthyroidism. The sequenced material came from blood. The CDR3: CATSRDSKNTEAFF. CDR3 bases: TGTGCCACCAGCAGAGATTCAAAAAACACTGAAGCTTTCTTT.